This TCR beta chain originates from a study of T cell responses to AZD1222 COVID-19 vaccine. The CDR3 has 12 residues. Germline loops: CDR1 MNHEY, CDR2 SVGAGI. With 7 bases removed from V and 5 bases from J, the gap between germline ends came to 11 bases. Sequenced by immunoSEQ multiplex PCR; TCRdb stores in-frame clones only, minus some. The data contain some 95,000 clones, around nine tenths of them singletons. The rearrangement links TRBV6-5 to TRBJ1-1, with no clear D. This sequence was found in an adult in good health. The sequencing here drew on peripheral blood, taken on day 0 of MenACWY control vaccination. CDR3 sequence: CASTEGRTEAFF. CDR3 bases: TGTGCCAGCACCGAAGGGAGGACTGAAGCTTTCTTT.